The 27 T cell receptor beta chains given below trace back to one sample, sequenced in a study of identical twins. TCRdb passed the 5' RACE reads through MiXCR, listing each CDR3 protein once. In the table there are about 220,000 distinct CDR3 sequences, approximately 5.9% of which are singletons. The sample also formed part of further work on T cells expressing NK-cell markers.

Sequenced: CD8+ T cells sorted from blood. These receptors were collected from a woman aged 18 to 35 in good health.

This clonotype was observed a handful of times. The J gene is TRBJ2-3, the V gene TRBV10-3; D is possibly TRBD2 (6 bases). V lost 11 bases and J lost 0, with 18 bases in between. This CDR3 spans 15 amino acids. Germline V gives CDR1 ENHRY, CDR2 SYGVKD. As DNA, the CDR3 is TGTGCCGCCGCCTATACGGGGGAGAGCACAGATACGCAGTATTTT. It encodes CAAAYTGESTDTQYF.

The sample holds many counts of this clonotype. The CDR3 sequence: CATSRDRGLQPQHF. For the CDR3, the DNA is TGTGCCACCAGCCGGGACAGGGGGCTTCAGCCCCAGCATTTT. The J gene is TRBJ1-5, the V gene TRBV15; 12 positions agree with TRBD1. V was pared by 5 bases and J by 6 bases, with 2 bases of the junction left unmatched. In germline, CDR1 is LNHNV, CDR2 YYDKDF (reference sequence). This CDR3 is built from 14 residues.

This clonotype was picked up a small number of times. V usage is TRBV5-6 and J usage is TRBJ2-1; D is possibly TRBD2 (6 bases). V shed 4 bases and J shed 0 bases, with 14 bases lying between them. In germline, CDR1 is SGHDT, CDR2 YYEEEE. CDR3 length: 16 residues. The CDR3 DNA follows: TGTGCCAGCAGCGCGGGACCCCGGAGCTCCTACAATGAGCAGTTCTTC. It specifies CASSAGPRSSYNEQFF. The full variable domain, rest sourced from reference TRBV5-6 and TRBJ2-1, is DAGVTQSPTHLIKTRGQQVTLRCSPKSGHDTVSWYQQALGQGPQFIFQYYEEEERQRGNFPDRFSGHQFPNYSSELNVNALLLGDSALYLCASSAGPRSSYNEQFFGPGTRLTVL.

The V gene is TRBV9, the J gene TRBJ1-2; D uncertain. Trimming removed 0 bases at V and 4 bases at J, with 4 bases between. Germline V gene data show CDR1 as SGDLS and CDR2 as YYNGEE. This CDR3 has 12 amino acids. CDR3 loop: CASSVDFYGYTF. The CDR3 DNA reads TGTGCCAGCAGCGTAGATTTCTATGGCTACACCTTC.

At least ten counts were recorded for this clonotype. The V and J genes are TRBV7-9 and TRBJ1-1; D remains ambiguous. The length of the CDR3 is 14 residues. Germline V gene sequence: CDR1 SEHNR, CDR2 FQNEAQ (reference sequence). V lost 3 bases and J 6 bases, leaving 14 bases between the germline ends. The CDR3 loop is CASSFPGTGPEAFF. CDR3 in DNA: TGTGCCAGCAGCTTTCCGGGAACGGGCCCTGAAGCTTTCTTT.

This clonotype was recorded a few times. This chain links TRBV6-1 with TRBJ2-7, with TRBD2 identical over 9 bases. Germline CDR1 and CDR2: MNHNS and SASEGT. This CDR3 spans 13 amino acids. The J segment lost 5 bases and the V segment lost 5 bases, leaving 4 bases of the junction unmatched. The CDR3 coding sequence is TGTGCCAGCAGTCCCCTAGCGGGGCACGAGCAGTACTTC. Its translation: CASSPLAGHEQYF.

This clonotype turned up a few times. The chain is built from TRBV29-1 and TRBJ2-7, with TRBD2 matching over 10 bases. Germline lookup yields CDR1 SQVTM and CDR2 ANQGSEA. There are 15 residues in the CDR3. Germline trimming cut 5 bases from V and 3 bases from J; bases unmatched to any gene: 10. The CDR3 here is CSVTDSGRYIYEQYF. The DNA for the CDR3 is TGCAGCGTTACCGATAGCGGGAGGTACATCTACGAGCAGTACTTC.

Concerning this clonotype itself: Germline is not matched at one junction end, which may reflect a read error. The gene calls are TRBV12-3 or TRBV12-4 and TRBJ2-3; D is perhaps TRBD2 (6 bases). The CDR3 consists of 15 residues. The CDR3 sequence: CASSLAAAGFDMQYF. Written as DNA, the CDR3 is TGTGCCAGCAGTTTAGCGGCCGCGGGGTTCGATATGCAGTATTTT.

This clonotype showed up just a few times. V usage is TRBV27 and J usage is TRBJ1-5, with D possibly TRBD1 on 6 matching bases. V dropped 3 bases and J dropped 2 bases, with 8 bases sitting between them. This CDR3 comprises 14 residues. CDR1 and CDR2 from the germline V gene are MNHEY and SMNVEV (reference sequence). The CDR3 region is CASSFNRGNQPQHF. The CDR3 coding sequence is TGTGCCAGCAGTTTCAACAGGGGCAATCAGCCCCAGCATTTT.

This clonotype was detected many times. The J gene is TRBJ2-3, the V gene TRBV11-3, with D possibly being TRBD2 (5 bases). The CDR3 is made up of 13 amino acids. Germline V gene sequence: CDR1 SGHNT, CDR2 YENEEA. The V and J ends lost 6 bases and 6 bases respectively, with 13 bases between them. CDR3 protein: CASSQDSADTQYF. The DNA of the CDR3 is TGTGCCAGCAGTCAGGACTCAGCGGATACGCAGTATTTT.

The V gene is TRBV20-1, the J gene TRBJ2-7, with TRBD1 matching over 9 bases. Germline V CDR1 and CDR2: DFQATT, SNEGSKA (reference sequence). This CDR3 is 12 amino acids long. V shed 4 bases, J shed 3 bases, and the junction held 1 base outside the gene matches. The CDR3 coding sequence is TGCAGTGCTACGGACAGGGGCTACGAGCAGTACTTC. This translates into CSATDRGYEQYF.

There are a few counts of this clonotype. The chain recombines TRBV20-1 with TRBJ2-1; 8 nucleotides align to TRBD2. The germline V gene encodes CDR1 DFQATT and CDR2 SNEGSKA (reference sequence). The CDR3 has 14 amino acids. V shed 5 bases and J 6 bases; nucleotides not matched to a gene: 9. CDR3 loop: CSAAQLAGTNEQFF. The CDR3 DNA is TGCAGTGCTGCGCAGCTAGCGGGTACCAATGAGCAGTTCTTC.

This clonotype was detected ten times or more. The CDR3: CASSLTRQAEDTEAFF. The CDR3 DNA reads as TGTGCCAGCAGTCTGACCAGACAGGCCGAGGACACTGAAGCTTTCTTT. The V call is TRBV3-1, the J call TRBJ1-1; possible D gene TRBD1, 6 bases. The V and J ends lost 6 bases and 3 bases respectively, with 20 bases between them. This CDR3 is built from 16 residues. The germline CDR1 and CDR2 sequences are LGHDT and YNNKEL (reference sequence).

The chain employs TRBV12-3 or TRBV12-4 and TRBJ1-2, with D maybe TRBD1 (5 bases). This CDR3 has 13 residues. The germline V and J ends were trimmed by 3 bases and 4 bases, with 9 bases remaining between them. The CDR3 spells CASSLADTYGYTF. The CDR3 DNA reads TGTGCCAGCAGTTTGGCGGACACCTATGGCTACACCTTC.

The rearrangement uses TRBV27 and TRBJ1-1; D unresolved. The CDR3 sequence is 13 residues long. The germline V and J ends were trimmed by 6 bases and 4 bases, with 12 bases remaining between them. CDR1 and CDR2 (germline): MNHEY, SMNVEV (reference sequence). CDR3 amino acids: CASRDNLSTEAFF. The CDR3 DNA sequence: TGTGCCAGCAGAGACAATTTGAGCACTGAAGCTTTCTTT.

The chain employs TRBV12-3 or TRBV12-4 and TRBJ2-5, with D possibly being TRBD1 or TRBD2 (7 bases each). Between the trimmed V and J ends, which lost 3 bases and 4 bases, there was a span of 15 bases. The CDR3 runs 15 residues. The CDR3 DNA reads as TGTGCCAGCAGTTTCTGGGCAGGGGGGGGAGAGACCCAGTACTTC. Residues: CASSFWAGGGETQYF.

The chain recombines TRBV7-9 with TRBJ1-2; a possible D gene is TRBD1 (5 bases). The germline V gene has CDR1 SEHNR and CDR2 FQNEAQ (reference sequence). This CDR3 region has 15 residues. The germline V and J ends were trimmed by 6 bases and 1 base, with 15 bases remaining between them. In DNA form, the CDR3 reads TGTGCCAGCAGGCCCCCCGGGACCCTTAACTATGGCTACACCTTC. The encoded protein is CASRPPGTLNYGYTF. The whole variable domain, remainder taken from reference TRBV7-9 and TRBJ1-2, is DTGVSQNPRHKITKRGQNVTFRCDPISEHNRLYWYRQTLGQGPEFLTYFQNEAQLEKSRLLSDRFSAERPKGSFSTLEIQRTEQGDSAMYLCASRPPGTLNYGYTFGSGTRLTVV.

This clonotype was counted at least ten times. The V and J genes are TRBV11-2 and TRBJ1-2; D is possibly TRBD1 (6 bases). V was trimmed by 10 bases and J by 7 bases, leaving 19 bases between them. CDR1 SGHAT and CDR2 FQNNGV come from the germline V gene. The CDR3 has 13 amino acids. The CDR3 sequence is CATSAGGLGGYTF. The CDR3 nucleotides read TGTGCCACCTCAGCCGGGGGGCTGGGTGGCTACACCTTC.

This chain links TRBV7-7 with TRBJ2-5, with D possibly TRBD2 on 5 matching bases. The CDR3 consists of 14 residues. CDR1 and CDR2 from the germline V gene are SSHAT and FNYEAQ (reference sequence). Trimming took 6 bases from V and 5 from J, leaving 16 bases between them. CDR3 loop: CASSSGLVRETQYF. The DNA of the CDR3 is TGTGCCAGCAGTTCCGGACTGGTCAGGGAGACCCAGTACTTC.

The V and J genes are TRBV7-9 and TRBJ2-5, with 7 bases matching TRBD1. V lost 5 bases, J lost 5 bases, and 11 bases stayed unmatched. The CDR3 runs 15 residues. The germline CDR1 and CDR2 sequences are SEHNR and FQNEAQ (reference sequence). The CDR3 protein is CASSAPKGARETQYF. The CDR3 nucleotides are TGTGCCAGCAGCGCCCCCAAGGGGGCGCGGGAGACCCAGTACTTC.

This clonotype has ten or more counts. The chain is built from TRBV29-1 and TRBJ2-1; 11 bases fit TRBD2. The CDR3 spans 16 residues. Germline-derived CDR1 and CDR2 are SQVTM and ANQGSEA. The junction had 11 bases not matched to a gene; V was cut back by 6 bases and J by 4 bases. CDR3: CSVLGTSGSRYNEQFF. CDR3 nucleotides: TGCAGCGTCCTGGGCACTAGCGGGAGTAGGTACAATGAGCAGTTCTTC.

This clonotype showed up just a few times. The chain carries TRBV12-3 or TRBV12-4 and TRBJ1-2; 7 nucleotides line up with TRBD1. CDR3 size: 12 residues. V lost 5 bases and J lost 10; bases outside the gene matches: 7. CDR3 in amino acids: CASSPGQIPYTF. CDR3 DNA: TGTGCCAGCAGTCCGGGACAGATTCCCTACACCTTC.

This clonotype was detected ten times or more. The chain recombines TRBV4-3 with TRBJ2-1, with D perhaps TRBD2 (5 bases). Germline V CDR1 and CDR2: LGHNA, YSLEER. V was shortened by 3 bases and J by 10 bases, with 13 bases between the two germline ends. The CDR3 runs 13 residues. As DNA, the CDR3 is TGCGCCAGCAGCCACCACGAACTAGAGGAGCAGTTCTTC. Residues: CASSHHELEEQFF.

This clonotype was counted at least ten times. This CDR3 reads CASSRLPTSGVQAGELFF. The CDR3 DNA sequence: TGTGCCAGCAGCCGTCTACCGACTAGCGGGGTACAAGCCGGGGAGCTGTTTTTT. The genes are TRBV5-5 and TRBJ2-2; 11 positions match TRBD2. CDR1 and CDR2 from the germline V gene are SGHKS and YYEKEE (reference sequence). The CDR3 has 18 amino acids. After removal of 4 bases from V and 6 bases from J, the junction contained 14 bases not matched to a gene.

The sample holds a few counts of this clonotype. The V and J genes are TRBV7-2 and TRBJ2-2; 8 nucleotides line up with TRBD1. The CDR3 has 16 residues. Germline assignment: CDR1 SGHTA and CDR2 FQGNSA. Germline trimming cut 2 bases from V and 6 bases from J; bases unmatched to any gene: 8. This CDR3 is CASSLYQGAFSGELFF. Written as DNA, the CDR3 is TGTGCCAGCAGCTTATATCAGGGGGCATTCTCCGGGGAGCTGTTTTTT.

About this clonotype itself: At one of its ends the junction is not consistent with the germline gene, which may arise from a read error. The CDR3 bases are TGTGCCAGCAGTTTCAGCAGGTGGGGATATGGCTACTCCTTC. Translation: CASSFSRWGYGYSF. The chain links TRBV6-2 or TRBV6-3 to TRBJ1-2, with D uncertain. Per germline, CDR1 MNHEY and CDR2 SVGEGT. The CDR3 runs to 14 residues.

This clonotype was seen a few times. This sequence joins TRBV7-6 and TRBJ2-5, with D perhaps matching TRBD1 (7 bases). Per germline, CDR1 SGHVS and CDR2 FNYEAQ. This CDR3 comprises 14 residues. The germline V and J ends were trimmed by 10 bases and 5 bases, with 20 bases remaining between them. The CDR3 loop is CATAKTGRIETQYF. Here the CDR3 DNA reads TGTGCCACCGCTAAGACAGGGAGGATCGAGACCCAGTACTTC.